These 16 T cell receptor beta chains originate from one sample sequenced in a study of blood T cells in healthy people across ages. Together with a sample-barcoded 5' primer, a J-beta primer mix was included in a second PCR lasting about 6 to 11 cycles. TCRdb reprocessed the 5' RACE reads via MiXCR and lists one record per CDR3 protein. The sample consists of hundreds of thousands of distinct CDR3 sequences, about 30% of them appearing once. The sequencing sample was made of blood. The receptors derive from a woman of 80 years or more in good health.

The table lists this clonotype with many counts. The chain couples TRBV3-1 to TRBJ1-2, with D possibly being TRBD1 (5 bases). The CDR3 runs 15 residues. Between the trimmed V and J ends, which lost 1 base and 3 bases, there was a span of 12 bases. Germline V gene data show CDR1 as LGHDT and CDR2 as YNNKEL (reference sequence). For the CDR3, the DNA is TGTGCCAGCAGCCAAGGCATGGGACCGTACTATGGCTACACCTTC. Amino acids: CASSQGMGPYYGYTF.

This clonotype has ten or more counts. The gene calls are TRBV11-2 and TRBJ2-7; D ambiguous. CDR1 is SGHAT and CDR2 is FQNNGV in the germline V gene. The CDR3 runs to 16 residues. V was cut by 4 bases and J by 5 bases, with 21 bases left in between. The CDR3 nucleotides are TGTGCCAGCAGCTCCCCTGGGTGGGAACGTTCCCACGAGCAGTACTTC. Protein product: CASSSPGWERSHEQYF. Together with reference TRBV11-2 and TRBJ2-7, the CDR3 gives the full variable domain: EAGVAQSPRYKIIEKRQSVAFWCNPISGHATLYWYQQILGQGPKLLIQFQNNGVVDDSQLPKDRFSAERLKGVDSTLKIQPAKLEDSAVYLCASSSPGWERSHEQYFGPGTRLTVT.

Note on this clonotype: The conserved phenylalanine or tryptophan is not found at the CDR3 terminus, so this likely reflects a read error. The limits of the CDR3 on the DNA are not certain, so only TCRdb's listed CDR3 is given. The CDR3 reads CASSPRRTGGFTYL. The V and J genes are TRBV5-1 and TRBJ2-5; the table assigns TRBD1, which was not confirmed against the DNA. CDR1 and CDR2 from the germline V gene are SGHRS and YFSETQ. The CDR3 region is 14 residues in length, termini included.

This clonotype showed up many times. V and J are TRBV29-1 and TRBJ2-5, with a possible D match to TRBD2 (5 bases). Trimming cost V 7 bases and J 5 bases, with 17 bases left between them. This CDR3 contains 13 residues. Germline CDR1 and CDR2: SQVTM and ANQGSEA. CDR3 protein: CSARVPRGETQYF. The DNA of the CDR3 is TGCAGCGCCCGAGTCCCCCGAGGGGAGACCCAGTACTTC.

This clonotype has ten or more counts. J is TRBJ2-7 and V is TRBV7-2; D call uncertain. The germline V gene has CDR1 SGHTA and CDR2 FQGNSA. The CDR3 loop spans 15 amino acids. Deletions cut 5 bases from V and 2 bases from J, with 16 bases between. The chain's CDR3 is CASSPKTSSPYEQYF. The CDR3 DNA reads TGTGCCAGCAGCCCAAAGACCAGTTCCCCCTACGAGCAGTACTTC.

Note on this clonotype: It may be a read error: a sequence one base away is much more abundant. The rearrangement links TRBV12-3 or TRBV12-4 to TRBJ2-3; D is perhaps TRBD1 (6 bases). This CDR3 comprises 17 residues. The CDR3 protein is CASSYRQLGAQGDAQYF. The CDR3 nucleotides read TGTGCCAGCAGTTACCGACAGTTGGGGGCGCAGGGAGATGCGCAGTATTTT.

This clonotype was seen ten or more times. The chain uses TRBV30 and TRBJ2-7; possibly TRBD2 for D (5 bases). V lost 3 bases, J lost 6 bases, and 9 bases lay in between. The CDR3 length is 11 residues. Germline V gene lookup returns CDR1 GTSNPN and CDR2 SVGIG (reference sequence). CDR3 region: CAWSGKSEQYF. As DNA, the CDR3 is TGTGCCTGGAGCGGGAAATCCGAGCAGTACTTC.

V gene TRBV20-1 combines with J gene TRBJ1-1; TRBD1 might be the D (5 bases). CDR1 is DFQATT and CDR2 is SNEGSKA in the germline V gene (reference sequence). The CDR3 is 17 residues long. V shed 0 bases and J shed 2 bases, with 19 bases lying between them. This chain's CDR3 is CSARDPRGPIFNTEAFF. In nucleotides, the CDR3 is TGCAGTGCTAGAGATCCTCGGGGACCCATTTTTAACACTGAAGCTTTCTTT.

About this clonotype: A much bigger clone sits one base away, suggesting this may be a read error. The chain links TRBV5-1 to TRBJ2-7, with 7 bases identical to TRBD1. CDR1 and CDR2 from the germline V gene are SGHRS and YFSETQ. The CDR3 covers 15 residues. V was pared by 0 bases and J by 6 bases, with 9 bases of the junction left unmatched. The CDR3 DNA follows: TGCGCCAGCAGCTTGGGACAGGGCTCCCCGAGCGAGCAGTACTTC. It encodes CASSLGQGSPSEQYF.

This clonotype occurred a few times. With a much larger clone just one base away, this may be a read error. The chain uses TRBV20-1 and TRBJ2-7, with no clear D. The CDR3 length is 14 residues. Trimming pared 3 bases from V and 3 bases from J, leaving 15 bases between. CDR1 and CDR2 from the germline V gene are DFQATT and SNEGSKA (reference sequence). CDR3 DNA sequence: TGCAGTGCTAGTAGGGTTATAGGATGCTACGAGCAGTACTTC. It specifies CSASRVIGCYEQYF.

In regard to this clonotype: A much larger clone sits a single nucleotide away, making a read error possible. The chain uses TRBV6-2 or TRBV6-3 and TRBJ2-7; possible D gene TRBD2, 6 bases. The DNA end is more similar to TRBJ2-5, so the J call may be wrong. Germline assignment: CDR1 MNHEY and CDR2 SVGEGT. CDR3 length equals 16 residues. This chain's CDR3 is CASSRLGDSTGETQYF. CDR3 coding DNA: TGTGCCAGCAGCCGCCTAGGGGACTCCACCGGGGAGACCCAGTACTTC.

As for this clonotype: With a much larger clone just one base away, this may be a read error. The chain couples TRBV20-1 to TRBJ2-3; 10 bases fit TRBD2. The CDR3 loop spans 16 amino acids. Germline assignment: CDR1 DFQATT and CDR2 SNEGSKA (reference sequence). The CDR3: CSADLRLAGSTDTRYF. For the CDR3, the DNA is TGCAGTGCGGACCTTCGACTAGCGGGTAGCACAGATACGCGGTATTTT.

The chain combines TRBV20-1 with TRBJ1-2; no clear D gene. The germline V gene has CDR1 DFQATT and CDR2 SNEGSKA (reference sequence). The CDR3 spans 15 residues. The V end was cut by 3 bases, the J end by 4 bases, with 18 bases between. The CDR3 nucleotides read TGCAGTGCTAGTCTGAACAGACGGAGCACCTATGGCTACACCTTC. The encoded protein is CSASLNRRSTYGYTF.

The CDR3, as DNA: TGCAGTGCTAGGGGGGACAGGGTGAACACCGGGGAGCTGTTTTTT. Translating it yields CSARGDRVNTGELFF. The V call is TRBV20-1, the J call TRBJ2-2, with 9 bases lining up with TRBD1. Trimming at V came to 3 bases and at J to 1 base, leaving 3 bases not matched to a gene. Looked up from germline, CDR1 is DFQATT and CDR2 is SNEGSKA (reference sequence). CDR3 length: 15 amino acids.

This clonotype occurred a few times. This chain connects TRBV5-8 to TRBJ2-3; 10 bases map to TRBD2. Germline V lookup: CDR1 SGHTS, CDR2 YDEGEE. The CDR3 covers 16 residues. J was trimmed by 5 bases and V by 2 bases; bases with no gene match: 8. CDR3 sequence reads: CASSLLSAGGLDTQYF. The CDR3 nucleotides are TGTGCCAGCAGCTTATTATCAGCGGGGGGGCTAGATACGCAGTATTTT.

In this sample, this clonotype turned up once. Because the CDR3's place on the DNA is in doubt, the DNA is left out and the CDR3 is given as listed by TCRdb. The chain uses TRBV19 and TRBJ1-2. The length of the CDR3 is 14 amino acids, counting both ends. The germline gives CDR1 LNHDA, CDR2 SQIVND (reference sequence). The CDR3 region is CVSSIATTNYACTF.